This TCR beta chain was obtained from a study of blood T cell repertoires in COVID-19. Study details: The samples span acute and convalescent COVID-19 from the United States, Italy and Spain. Sample material is recorded as cDNA or gDNA derived from T cells, B-cell-depleted T cells, or PBMCs.

Authors' data handling: Reference gene primer amplification gave estimated nucleated cell counts. Repertoires were generated with immunoSEQ multiplex PCR, while TCRdb's copy carries only in-frame clones and drops some. V and J calls and clone size follow that table, whereas D and trimming were derived from the DNA. The data hold 95,000 to 150,000 clones, with more than 65% observed a single time. Germline assignment: CDR1 SGHVS and CDR2 FQNEAQ. The CDR3 runs to 14 residues. The ends lost 1 base at V and 5 bases at J; junction bases unmatched: 4. This sequence originates from a woman in her 70s with acute or convalescent COVID-19. The material sequenced was peripheral blood. This chain links TRBV7-8 with TRBJ2-7; 8 bases are shared with TRBD1. Here the CDR3 reads CASSLEGQGDEQYF. The CDR3 coding sequence is TGTGCCAGCAGCTTAGAAGGACAGGGAGACGAGCAGTACTTC.